Here is one TCR beta chain with its context. The sample comes from a study of CD8 T cells in Susac syndrome. Germline assignment: CDR1 KGHDR and CDR2 SFDVKD. The CDR3 sequence is 16 residues long. V gave up 2 bases and J gave up 4 bases, with 16 bases separating them. Reverse transcription used roughly 0.5 to 1 ug RNA and random hexamers. TCRdb analysed the immunoSEQ multiplex PCR reads with MiXCR anew, one entry per CDR3 protein. Here the sample spans some 170,000 distinct CDR3 sequences, about 94% being singletons. The chain links TRBV24-1 to TRBJ2-5, with D tentatively TRBD2 (5 bases). The clonotype originates from a human donor in good health. The specimen was CD4+ T cells from PBMCs. For the CDR3, the DNA is TGTGCCACCAGTGATTGGATCATCGGGGTAGGAGAGACCCAGTACTTC. It is translated as CATSDWIIGVGETQYF.